Below, 28 T cell receptor beta chains from the same sample are listed, as sequenced in a study of blood T cell repertoires in COVID-19 (dated by TCRdb to 2019 to 2021). The library was made by the immunoSEQ multiplex PCR assay. TCRdb holds this immuneACCESS table with in-frame rearrangements only. Some clones are missing; in checked studies, unresolved V genes explain under half, and the rest has no known cause. For this sample there are around 140,000 clones; around 84% appear just once. The ten largest clones take up around 9.5% of the sample. Sequenced input: peripheral blood. The receptor set was obtained from a man younger than 45 with COVID-19, enrolled during active disease.

This sequence joins TRBV5-4 and TRBJ2-7; TRBD1 agrees at 9 bases. The CDR3 consists of 15 residues. V lost 4 bases to trimming and J lost 6 bases; unmatched junction nucleotides: 11. The germline V gene encodes CDR1 SGHNT and CDR2 YYREEE (reference sequence). The CDR3 region has the DNA TGTGCCAGCAGCCCGGTACAGGGGGCCTTCGTCGAGCAGTACTTC. Protein sequence: CASSPVQGAFVEQYF.

The chain carries TRBV30 and TRBJ1-2, with D hard to call. Trimming removed 5 bases from V and 2 bases from J, with 12 bases in between. This CDR3 has 13 residues. Per germline, CDR1 GTSNPN and CDR2 SVGIG (reference sequence). CDR3 residues: CAWVQHYNYGYTF. As DNA, the CDR3 is TGTGCCTGGGTACAACATTACAACTATGGCTACACCTTC.

J is TRBJ1-1 and V is TRBV9; 8 positions match TRBD1. Trimming removed 4 bases from V and 9 bases from J; junction bases left unmatched: 8. The CDR3 runs to 13 residues. Germline V gene lookup returns CDR1 SGDLS and CDR2 YYNGEE. The CDR3 loop reads CASSPRQGSQAFF. CDR3 nucleotides: TGTGCCAGCAGCCCCCGACAGGGGTCTCAAGCTTTCTTT.

The J gene is TRBJ2-1, the V gene TRBV25-1; 8 bases match TRBD2. The length of the CDR3 is 16 residues. Per germline, CDR1 MGHDK and CDR2 SYGVNS. J gave up 1 base and V 4 bases, and 6 bases lay outside the gene matches. CDR3 residues: CASSAAGGWSYNEQFF. The DNA of the CDR3 is TGTGCCAGCAGTGCTGCGGGAGGATGGTCCTACAATGAGCAGTTCTTC.

The chain has TRBV6-5 and TRBJ2-2; D might be TRBD1 (5 bases). CDR3 length: 12 residues. Germline CDR1 MNHEY, CDR2 SVGAGI. Between the trimmed V and J ends, which lost 8 bases and 6 bases, there was a span of 10 bases. The chain's CDR3 is CASSGYSGELFF. The CDR3 nucleotides read TGTGCCAGCTCAGGGTACTCCGGGGAGCTGTTTTTT.

The chain has TRBV28 and TRBJ1-5, with 8 bases matching TRBD1. The CDR3 sequence is 14 residues long. After removal of 5 bases from V and 5 bases from J, the junction contained 5 bases not matched to a gene. Germline assignment: CDR1 MDHEN and CDR2 SYDVKM. CDR3 DNA sequence: TGTGCCAGCAGTCCACGGACAGGGTATCAGCCCCAGCATTTT. Translated, it gives CASSPRTGYQPQHF.

This CDR3 reads CASSLTGGNTQYF. The CDR3 DNA follows: TGTGCCAGCAGCCTGACAGGGGGCAATACGCAGTATTTT. The chain links TRBV5-6 to TRBJ2-3; 10 bases are a match to TRBD1. Germline trimming cut 4 bases from V and 7 bases from J; bases unmatched to any gene: 3. Germline-derived CDR1 and CDR2 are SGHDT and YYEEEE. This CDR3 has 13 amino acids.

The chain couples TRBV28 to TRBJ2-7, with D tentatively TRBD1 (6 bases). V was pared by 3 bases and J by 4 bases, with 16 bases between. The CDR3 spans 15 residues. CDR1 is MDHEN and CDR2 is SYDVKM in the germline V gene. This CDR3 reads CASSLHPTGPYEQYF. In DNA form, the CDR3 reads TGTGCCAGCAGTTTGCATCCTACAGGGCCATACGAGCAGTACTTC.

In this sample, this clone turned up once. The chain employs TRBV19 and TRBJ2-2; 13 bases agree with TRBD2. V shed 5 bases and J 5 bases; nucleotides not matched to a gene: 5. CDR1 and CDR2 (germline): LNHDA, SQIVND (reference sequence). CDR3 size: 16 residues. The CDR3 loop is CASSPGLAGDTGELFF. The CDR3 coding sequence is TGTGCCAGTAGTCCAGGACTAGCGGGAGATACCGGGGAGCTGTTTTTT.

V gene TRBV7-2 combines with J gene TRBJ2-3; TRBD2 matches 10 bases. This CDR3 has 15 residues. V shed 5 bases, J shed 2 bases, and the junction held 4 bases outside the gene matches. The germline CDR1 and CDR2 sequences are SGHTA and FQGNSA. This CDR3 is CASSDGTSDTDTQYF. CDR3 bases: TGTGCCAGCAGCGACGGGACTAGCGACACAGATACGCAGTATTTT.

The chain links TRBV15 to TRBJ1-2; no definite D call. V shed 0 bases and J shed 0 bases, with 11 bases lying between them. CDR3 size: 16 residues. Germline V gene data show CDR1 as LNHNV and CDR2 as YYDKDF (reference sequence). CDR3 sequence: CATSRDGVSANYGYTF. Here the CDR3 DNA reads TGTGCCACCAGCAGAGATGGTGTCAGCGCTAACTATGGCTACACCTTC.

This chain uses TRBV27 with TRBJ1-6; D ambiguous. Germline V CDR1 and CDR2: MNHEY, SMNVEV (reference sequence). The CDR3 sequence is 17 residues long. Trimming cost V 5 bases and J 7 bases, with 21 bases left between them. The CDR3 is CASSKNQALFGNSPLHF. CDR3 DNA sequence: TGTGCCAGCAGTAAGAACCAGGCCCTCTTTGGAAATTCACCCCTCCACTTT.

J is TRBJ2-5 and V is TRBV6-2 or TRBV6-3, with D possibly being TRBD1 (6 bases). CDR1 and CDR2 (germline): MNHEY, SVGEGT. Trimming took off 3 bases at V and 4 bases at J, with 15 bases between the two ends. CDR3 length equals 15 residues. This CDR3 is CASSYPDRKLETQYF. Written as DNA, the CDR3 is TGTGCCAGCAGTTATCCCGACAGGAAGCTAGAGACCCAGTACTTC.

In its sample, this clone was seen a few times. The chain carries TRBV12-3 or TRBV12-4 and TRBJ2-2, with D possibly TRBD1 on 5 matching bases. This CDR3 is built from 12 residues. V was trimmed by 6 bases and J by 7 bases, leaving 9 bases between them. The CDR3 region is CASSRVVGELFF. The CDR3 DNA is TGTGCCAGCAGCAGGGTAGTCGGGGAGCTGTTTTTT.

V and J are TRBV10-3 and TRBJ2-3, with TRBD2 identical over 8 bases. The CDR3 sequence is 14 residues long. The germline V gene encodes CDR1 ENHRY and CDR2 SYGVKD. The V and J ends lost 9 bases and 2 bases, in that order; junction bases with no gene match: 7. The CDR3 DNA follows: TGTGCCATTGCAAGCGGGAGAATCACAGATACGCAGTATTTT. As protein: CAIASGRITDTQYF.

The table lists this clone with a count of one. The rearrangement joins TRBV7-9 to TRBJ1-4; TRBD1 might be the D (5 bases). This CDR3 region has 17 residues. V was shortened by 2 bases and J by 8 bases, with 21 bases between the two germline ends. The germline gives CDR1 SEHNR, CDR2 FQNEAQ (reference sequence). The CDR3 is CASSLPPGDPRGEKLFF. Here the CDR3 DNA reads TGTGCCAGCAGCTTACCGCCGGGGGACCCCCGGGGGGAAAAACTGTTTTTT.

This chain uses TRBV9 with TRBJ1-2, with a weak D call TRBD1 (6 bases). V lost 4 bases to trimming and J lost 3 bases, with 13 bases between them. The germline V gene encodes CDR1 SGDLS and CDR2 YYNGEE. This CDR3 is built from 14 residues. The CDR3 sequence is CASSPLGGDYGYTF. In nucleotides, the CDR3 is TGTGCCAGCAGCCCTCTTGGGGGCGACTATGGCTACACCTTC.

The chain's CDR3 is CASSQGARAGNTIYF. As DNA, the CDR3 is TGCGCCAGCAGCCAAGGGGCCAGGGCCGGAAACACCATATATTTT. The chain links TRBV4-1 to TRBJ1-3; TRBD1 is a possible D gene (5 bases). Germline V CDR1 and CDR2: MGHRA, YSYEKL. The V and J ends lost 1 base and 4 bases respectively, with 11 bases between them. The CDR3 is 15 residues long.

The chain carries TRBV9 and TRBJ1-1, with a tentative D call TRBD1 (6 bases). The CDR3 runs 12 residues. Trimming shortened V by 0 bases and J by 10 bases, and 10 bases separated the two germline ends. CDR1 is SGDLS, CDR2 YYNGEE, per germline. The CDR3 DNA is TGTGCCAGCAGCGTAGCAGGGGATGGAGCTTTCTTT. It is translated as CASSVAGDGAFF.

V gene TRBV7-9 combines with J gene TRBJ2-7; a possible D gene is TRBD1 (5 bases). Trimming removed 0 bases at V and 4 bases at J, with 13 bases between. CDR1 and CDR2 from the germline V gene are SEHNR and FQNEAQ (reference sequence). The CDR3 consists of 15 residues. The CDR3 sequence is CASSLADQGWYEQYF. CDR3 DNA sequence: TGTGCCAGCAGCTTAGCAGACCAGGGTTGGTACGAGCAGTACTTC. The full variable domain, its missing parts supplied by reference TRBV7-9 and TRBJ2-7, is DTGVSQNPRHKITKRGQNVTFRCDPISEHNRLYWYRQTLGQGPEFLTYFQNEAQLEKSRLLSDRFSAERPKGSFSTLEIQRTEQGDSAMYLCASSLADQGWYEQYFGPGTRLTVT.

The CDR3 sequence: CASSIRTSGSHETQYF. CDR3 nucleotides: TGTGCCAGTAGTATTAGGACTAGCGGGAGCCATGAGACCCAGTACTTC. The chain recombines TRBV19 with TRBJ2-5, with TRBD2 identical over 13 bases. Germline V gene lookup returns CDR1 LNHDA and CDR2 SQIVND (reference sequence). The CDR3 covers 16 residues. Trimming removed 3 bases from V and 5 bases from J; junction bases left unmatched: 6.

In DNA, the CDR3 is TGTGCCAGCAGCCCCGGACAGTTTCAAGAGACCCAGTACTTC. Translated: CASSPGQFQETQYF. The chain joins TRBV14 to TRBJ2-5; maybe TRBD1 (6 bases). The V gene's germline CDR1 is SGHDN and CDR2 FVKESK. V was clipped by 4 bases and J by 2 bases, with 11 bases between them. The CDR3 is 14 amino acids.

This clone occurred a few times. V and J are TRBV7-9 and TRBJ2-3; no firm D call. The germline CDR1 and CDR2 sequences are SEHNR and FQNEAQ (reference sequence). The CDR3 totals 14 residues. The V end was cut by 2 bases, the J end by 0 bases, with 6 bases between. CDR3 sequence (DNA): TGTGCCAGCAGCTTAACAGCTAGCACAGATACGCAGTATTTT. Amino acids: CASSLTASTDTQYF. The complete variable domain, with remaining parts taken from reference TRBV7-9 and TRBJ2-3, reads DTGVSQNPRHKITKRGQNVTFRCDPISEHNRLYWYRQTLGQGPEFLTYFQNEAQLEKSRLLSDRFSAERPKGSFSTLEIQRTEQGDSAMYLCASSLTASTDTQYFGPGTRLTVL.

The chain links TRBV7-2 to TRBJ2-3; D call uncertain. Between the trimmed V and J ends, which lost 4 bases and 0 bases, there was a span of 17 bases. The germline gives CDR1 SGHTA, CDR2 FQGNSA. The CDR3 spans 17 residues. The CDR3 DNA is TGTGCCAGCAGCTCGTCTATCCACCAACCCAGCACAGATACGCAGTATTTT. Amino acids: CASSSSIHQPSTDTQYF.

The chain couples TRBV12-3 or TRBV12-4 to TRBJ1-1; D may be TRBD1 (5 bases). Between the trimmed V and J ends, which lost 7 bases and 5 bases, there was a span of 14 bases. The CDR3 is made up of 13 amino acids. The CDR3 loop reads CASIWGGRTEAFF. CDR3 bases: TGTGCCAGCATCTGGGGGGGTCGGACTGAAGCTTTCTTT.

This chain connects TRBV7-2 to TRBJ2-5; tentative D call: TRBD2 (5 bases). The CDR3 has 15 residues. Germline CDR1 SGHTA, CDR2 FQGNSA. The V end lost 1 base, the J end lost 0 bases, and 9 bases lay between the germline ends. DNA of the CDR3: TGTGCCAGCAGCTTAGGGTCGACTAACCAAGAGACCCAGTACTTC. Protein product: CASSLGSTNQETQYF.

This sequence joins TRBV5-6 and TRBJ1-4; a possible D gene is TRBD1 (5 bases). The germline V gene encodes CDR1 SGHDT and CDR2 YYEEEE. The CDR3 totals 14 residues. The V end was cut by 4 bases, the J end by 8 bases, with 15 bases between. For the CDR3, the DNA is TGTGCCAGCAGCCCGGAAGTCGGGGGAGAAAAACTGTTTTTT. Protein product: CASSPEVGGEKLFF.

This chain uses TRBV13 with TRBJ1-2, with 8 positions matching TRBD1. CDR3 length: 16 amino acids. Germline CDR1 and CDR2: PRHDT and FYEKMQ (reference sequence). The J segment lost 2 bases and the V segment lost 5 bases, leaving 10 bases of the junction unmatched. The CDR3 nucleotides are TGTGCCAGCAGCAGAGGACAGGGTCTTGACAACTATGGCTACACCTTC. Amino acids: CASSRGQGLDNYGYTF.